This TCR beta chain was sequenced in a study of blood T cell repertoires in COVID-19. Germline V gene data show CDR1 as SGHRS and CDR2 as YFSETQ. The CDR3 runs 16 residues. The ends lost 0 bases at V and 4 bases at J; junction bases unmatched: 6. Sequencing used immunoSEQ multiplex PCR; TCRdb keeps in-frame clones, though not all of them. Among about 370,000 clones, around 91% were seen once, and the ten largest hold roughly 1%. Material for sequencing was PBMCs or T cells enriched from blood (not recorded which). J is TRBJ2-2 and V is TRBV5-1; 7 nucleotides line up with TRBD2. This TCR was recovered from a man between 18 and 29 years old who had recovered from COVID-19. Here the CDR3 reads CASSLALAGATGELFF. The CDR3 DNA reads TGCGCCAGCAGCTTGGCCTTGGCGGGAGCCACCGGGGAGCTGTTTTTT.